This T cell receptor (beta chain) was documented in a study of CD8+CD57+ T cells in acquired aplastic anemia. Study context: The study obtained an average of around 2.9 ug of DNA from sorted CD4+ and CD8+ cells.

By share, this clonotype counts as medium-sized. The template used for profiling TCR beta VDJ and CDR3 was genomic DNA. TCRdb re-derived calls from the reads in MiXCR, one entry per CDR3 protein. The sample carries about 400,000 distinct CDR3 sequences, about two thirds recorded once. Looked up from germline, CDR1 is KGHDR and CDR2 is SFDVKD. V was shortened by 2 bases and J by 4 bases, with 10 bases between the two germline ends. The length of the CDR3 is 15 residues. The chain recombines TRBV24-1 with TRBJ2-2; possible D gene TRBD1, 5 bases. Sequencing used sorted CD4+, CD8+, or CD8+CD57+ T cells (not recorded which) from PBMCs. The sequence came from a human donor in good health, serving as a control. CDR3 sequence (DNA): TGTGCCACCAGTGATTCCGGACAAGGCACCGGGGAGCTGTTTTTT. Protein sequence: CATSDSGQGTGELFF.